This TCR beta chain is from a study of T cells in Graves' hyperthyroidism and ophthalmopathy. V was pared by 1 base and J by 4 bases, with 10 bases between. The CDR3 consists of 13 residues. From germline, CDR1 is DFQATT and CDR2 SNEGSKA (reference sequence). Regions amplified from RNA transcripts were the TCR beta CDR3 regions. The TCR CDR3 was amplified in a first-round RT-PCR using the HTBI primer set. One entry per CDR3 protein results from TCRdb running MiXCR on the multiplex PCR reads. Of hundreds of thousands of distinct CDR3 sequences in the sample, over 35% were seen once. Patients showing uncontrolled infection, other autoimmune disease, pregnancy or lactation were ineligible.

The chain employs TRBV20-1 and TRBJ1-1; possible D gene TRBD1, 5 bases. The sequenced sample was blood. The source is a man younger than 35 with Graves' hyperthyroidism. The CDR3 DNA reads TGCAGTGCTAGAGTACCCGGGACCACTGAAGCTTTCTTT. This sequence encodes CSARVPGTTEAFF.